This T cell receptor (beta chain) stems from a study of T cells in Graves' hyperthyroidism and ophthalmopathy. This clonotype has just a few counts. Its matching antigen is unknown. V lost 2 bases and J 7 bases, leaving 15 bases between the germline ends. The CDR3 length is 15 residues. CDR1 MNHEY and CDR2 SVGAGI come from the germline V gene. Stable Graves' hyperthyroidism denoted no ophthalmopathy progression over 18 months. The PBMCs studied were ones that came from around 10 ml fresh peripheral blood. Amplification of TCR beta CDR3 regions was performed using RNA transcripts as template. The study used the HTBI primer set for a first-round RT-PCR of the TCR CDR3. TCRdb re-derived calls from the multiplex PCR reads in MiXCR, one entry per CDR3 protein. There are 600,000 to 800,000 distinct CDR3 sequences in the sample; approximately 36% occur only once, and roughly 30% lies in the top ten. Study-wide results and limits: Among clonotypes expanded in thyroid above 0.001, most were also found in blood. In the analysis, a 13 V-J model separated ophthalmopathy from stable hyperthyroidism.

The specimen sequenced was blood. This chain links TRBV6-5 with TRBJ1-5; a possible D gene is TRBD1 (6 bases). The clonotype originates from a woman in her thirties or forties with Graves' hyperthyroidism. CDR3 sequence (DNA): TGTGCCAGCAGTTACCTATACAGGGTAGGGCAGCCCCAGCATTTT. This encodes CASSYLYRVGQPQHF.